These T cell receptor beta chains were read from a single sample in a study of T cell repertoires in cytomegalovirus infection. TCRdb passed the reads through MiXCR, listing each CDR3 protein once. The sample includes 200,000 to 250,000 distinct CDR3 sequences, around 6.2% of them seen just once. The sample comprised PBMCs. Every receptor here comes from a human donor in good health (CMV status not recorded). Some clones in this sample may be carry-over from other donors' samples. Each CDR3 is given with its conserved first and last residue. A D gene is named only where the DNA matches it firmly. Not all rows give a size; the values are once, few, many and, for expanded clones, a class.

abundance: many; d_gene: -; v_gene: TRBV20-1; j_gene: TRBJ1-3; CDR3aa: CSATKGDPGNTIYF; CDR3nt: TGCAGTGCCACAAAAGGGGACCCTGGAAACACCATATATTTT
abundance: many; d_gene: -; v_gene: TRBV7-2; j_gene: TRBJ1-1; CDR3aa: CASGGRAGNTEAFF; CDR3nt: TGTGCCAGCGGTGGGCGTGCTGGAAACACTGAAGCTTTCTTT
abundance: once; d_gene: TRBD2; v_gene: TRBV7-2; j_gene: TRBJ2-5; CDR3aa: CASSLTSGGETQYF; CDR3nt: TGTGCCAGCAGCTTAACTAGCGGGGGGGAGACCCAGTACTTC
abundance: few; d_gene: -; v_gene: TRBV29-1; j_gene: TRBJ2-7; CDR3aa: CSVATRSSYEQYF; CDR3nt: TGCAGCGTTGCTACCAGGTCCTCCTACGAGCAGTACTTC
abundance: many; d_gene: -; v_gene: TRBV20-1; j_gene: TRBJ1-1; CDR3aa: CSARDGPSDTEAFF; CDR3nt: TGCAGTGCTAGAGACGGGCCTTCGGACACTGAAGCTTTCTTT
abundance: many; d_gene: TRBD2; v_gene: TRBV20-1; j_gene: TRBJ2-3; CDR3aa: CSARLAGGFGTDTQYF; CDR3nt: TGCAGTGCTCGACTAGCGGGGGGGTTTGGCACAGATACGCAGTATTTT
abundance: many; d_gene: -; v_gene: TRBV2; j_gene: TRBJ2-1; CDR3aa: CASGGNEQFF; CDR3nt: TGTGCCAGCGGGGGCAATGAGCAGTTCTTC
abundance: -; d_gene: TRBD1; v_gene: TRBV20-1; j_gene: TRBJ1-1; CDR3aa: CSAREWGQGGMYTEAFF; CDR3nt: TGCAGTGCTAGAGAATGGGGACAGGGTGGGATGTACACTGAAGCTTTCTTT
abundance: many; d_gene: -; v_gene: TRBV6-2/TRBV6-3; j_gene: TRBJ1-2; CDR3aa: CASSSGFGNYGYTF; CDR3nt: TGTGCCAGCAGTTCGGGATTCGGTAACTATGGCTACACCTTC
abundance: -; d_gene: TRBD1; v_gene: TRBV6-5; j_gene: TRBJ2-1; CDR3aa: CASSYRTGTGHEQFF; CDR3nt: TGTGCCAGCAGTTACCGGACAGGGACCGGTCATGAGCAGTTCTTC
abundance: many; d_gene: -; v_gene: TRBV28; j_gene: TRBJ2-4; CDR3aa: CASSLPPGQGGYDIQYF; CDR3nt: TGTGCCAGCAGCCTTCCCCCCGGGCAGGGAGGTTATGACATTCAGTACTTC
abundance: few; d_gene: -; v_gene: TRBV10-3; j_gene: TRBJ2-5; CDR3aa: CAISSQETQYF; CDR3nt: TGTGCCATCAGCTCCCAGGAGACCCAGTACTTC
abundance: many; d_gene: -; v_gene: TRBV7-2; j_gene: TRBJ1-2; CDR3aa: CASSLVPPGNGYTF; CDR3nt: TGTGCCAGCAGCTTAGTACCGCCTGGCAATGGCTACACCTTC
abundance: many; d_gene: TRBD2; v_gene: TRBV7-2; j_gene: TRBJ2-7; CDR3aa: CASSPPSGGAAHEQYF; CDR3nt: TGTGCCAGCAGCCCACCGAGCGGGGGGGCAGCTCACGAGCAGTACTTC
abundance: many; d_gene: -; v_gene: TRBV12-3/TRBV12-4; j_gene: TRBJ1-2; CDR3aa: CASSLAGATVDGYTF; CDR3nt: TGTGCCAGCAGTTTGGCAGGGGCTACCGTCGATGGCTACACCTTC
abundance: many; d_gene: -; v_gene: TRBV27; j_gene: TRBJ1-1; CDR3aa: CASSSLMNTEAFF; CDR3nt: TGTGCCAGCAGTTCGCTGATGAACACTGAAGCTTTCTTT
abundance: many; d_gene: -; v_gene: TRBV25-1; j_gene: TRBJ1-6; CDR3aa: CASSGGQPYNSPLHF; CDR3nt: TGTGCCAGCAGTGGAGGACAGCCCTATAATTCACCCCTCCACTTT
abundance: many; d_gene: -; v_gene: TRBV7-2; j_gene: TRBJ2-1; CDR3aa: CASSLPARPYEQFF; CDR3nt: TGTGCCAGCAGCTTACCGGCACGCCCTTATGAGCAGTTCTTC
abundance: many; d_gene: TRBD2; v_gene: TRBV7-2; j_gene: TRBJ2-4; CDR3aa: CASSSGGGGAYNIQYF; CDR3nt: TGTGCCAGCAGCTCCGGCGGCGGGGGGGCCTATAACATTCAGTACTTC
abundance: many; d_gene: TRBD1; v_gene: TRBV12-3/TRBV12-4; j_gene: TRBJ2-4; CDR3aa: CASSLRQGALNIQYF; CDR3nt: TGTGCCAGCAGTTTACGACAGGGGGCATTGAACATTCAGTACTTC
abundance: many; d_gene: TRBD2; v_gene: TRBV12-3/TRBV12-4; j_gene: TRBJ2-7; CDR3aa: CASSLLQGGNEQYF; CDR3nt: TGTGCCAGCAGTTTACTTCAGGGAGGGAACGAGCAGTACTTC
abundance: many; d_gene: -; v_gene: TRBV6-2/TRBV6-3; j_gene: TRBJ2-7; CDR3aa: CASSPLGGGDEQYF; CDR3nt: TGTGCCAGCAGTCCCCTTGGTGGAGGGGACGAGCAGTACTTC
abundance: many; d_gene: TRBD2; v_gene: TRBV5-6; j_gene: TRBJ2-1; CDR3aa: CASSLVVTSGGNEQFF; CDR3nt: TGTGCCAGCAGCTTGGTTGTGACTAGCGGGGGTAATGAGCAGTTCTTC
abundance: many; d_gene: TRBD1; v_gene: TRBV4-2; j_gene: TRBJ2-5; CDR3aa: CASSHPGQYQETQYF; CDR3nt: TGTGCCAGCAGCCACCCGGGACAGTATCAAGAGACCCAGTACTTC
abundance: many; d_gene: -; v_gene: TRBV7-2; j_gene: TRBJ1-1; CDR3aa: CASSYRVHTEAFF; CDR3nt: TGTGCCAGCAGTTATCGAGTCCACACTGAAGCTTTCTTT
abundance: many; d_gene: -; v_gene: TRBV2; j_gene: TRBJ1-5; CDR3aa: CASRGDHNQPQHF; CDR3nt: TGTGCCAGCAGAGGGGATCATAATCAGCCCCAGCATTTT
abundance: -; d_gene: -; v_gene: TRBV5-1; j_gene: TRBJ2-2; CDR3aa: CASSPPPGELFF; CDR3nt: TGCGCCAGCAGCCCCCCTCCCGGGGAGCTGTTTTTT
abundance: many; d_gene: -; v_gene: TRBV7-9; j_gene: TRBJ1-1; CDR3aa: CASTPTHNTEAFF; CDR3nt: TGTGCCAGCACGCCGACTCACAACACTGAAGCTTTCTTT
abundance: -; d_gene: -; v_gene: TRBV4-1; j_gene: TRBJ1-5; CDR3aa: CASSQLAGGNQPQHF; CDR3nt: TGCGCCAGCAGCCAGCTAGCGGGTGGCAATCAGCCCCAGCATTTT
abundance: many; d_gene: -; v_gene: TRBV7-2; j_gene: TRBJ1-1; CDR3aa: CASSLYPPSPHNTEAFF; CDR3nt: TGTGCCAGCAGCTTATACCCGCCCAGCCCACACAACACTGAAGCTTTCTTT
abundance: many; d_gene: TRBD1; v_gene: TRBV7-2; j_gene: TRBJ2-3; CDR3aa: CASTLSGGSTDTQYF; CDR3nt: TGTGCCAGCACCCTCTCAGGGGGTAGCACAGATACGCAGTATTTT
abundance: few; d_gene: -; v_gene: TRBV5-1; j_gene: TRBJ2-7; CDR3aa: CASSPRGDAYEQYF; CDR3nt: TGCGCCAGCAGCCCCAGGGGGGACGCCTACGAGCAGTACTTC
abundance: -; d_gene: -; v_gene: TRBV28; j_gene: TRBJ1-1; CDR3aa: CASSADRLHTEAFF; CDR3nt: TGTGCCAGCAGTGCGGACAGACTTCACACTGAAGCTTTCTTT
abundance: many; d_gene: -; v_gene: TRBV28; j_gene: TRBJ1-2; CDR3aa: CASSAPGGQGRDGYTF; CDR3nt: TGTGCCAGCAGTGCGCCCGGAGGGCAGGGGAGGGATGGCTACACCTTC
abundance: -; d_gene: -; v_gene: TRBV15; j_gene: TRBJ2-1; CDR3aa: CATSRGPPGNEQFF; CDR3nt: TGTGCCACCAGCAGGGGCCCCCCGGGTAATGAGCAGTTCTTC
abundance: many; d_gene: -; v_gene: TRBV7-9; j_gene: TRBJ1-3; CDR3aa: CASSLGSSLSGNTIYF; CDR3nt: TGTGCCAGCAGCTTAGGCAGCTCGCTCTCTGGAAACACCATATATTTT
abundance: many; d_gene: -; v_gene: TRBV5-1; j_gene: TRBJ1-1; CDR3aa: CASSLRVQSTEAFF; CDR3nt: TGCGCCAGCAGCTTGAGGGTGCAGAGCACTGAAGCTTTCTTT
abundance: many; d_gene: TRBD1; v_gene: TRBV29-1; j_gene: TRBJ1-4; CDR3aa: CSARDSHPLGTNEKLFF; CDR3nt: TGCAGCGCTAGGGACAGCCACCCCCTGGGAACTAATGAAAAACTGTTTTTT
abundance: many; d_gene: TRBD1; v_gene: TRBV7-2; j_gene: TRBJ2-2; CDR3aa: CASSSHRGLKTGELFF; CDR3nt: TGTGCCAGCAGTTCACACAGGGGGCTCAAGACCGGGGAGCTGTTTTTT
abundance: many; d_gene: -; v_gene: TRBV12-3/TRBV12-4; j_gene: TRBJ2-6; CDR3aa: CASSSGGVSSGANVLTF; CDR3nt: TGTGCCAGCAGTTCCGGAGGGGTCAGCTCTGGGGCCAACGTCCTGACTTTC
abundance: many; d_gene: -; v_gene: TRBV6-2/TRBV6-3; j_gene: TRBJ2-7; CDR3aa: CASRPSGPDEQYF; CDR3nt: TGTGCCAGCAGACCCTCGGGACCGGACGAGCAGTACTTC